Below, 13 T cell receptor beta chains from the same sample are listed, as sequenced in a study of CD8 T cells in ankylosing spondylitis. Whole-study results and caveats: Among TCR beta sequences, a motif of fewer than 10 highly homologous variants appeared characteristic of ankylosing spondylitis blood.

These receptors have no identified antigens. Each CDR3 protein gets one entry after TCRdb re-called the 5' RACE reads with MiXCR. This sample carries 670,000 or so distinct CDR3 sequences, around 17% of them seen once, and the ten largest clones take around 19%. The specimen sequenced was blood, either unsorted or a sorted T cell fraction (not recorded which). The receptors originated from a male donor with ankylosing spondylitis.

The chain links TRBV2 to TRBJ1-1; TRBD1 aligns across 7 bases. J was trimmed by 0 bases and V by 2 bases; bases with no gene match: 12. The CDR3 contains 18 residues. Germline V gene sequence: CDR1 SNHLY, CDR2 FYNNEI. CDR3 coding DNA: TGTGCCAGCAGTGAAAAATTTGGGTCAGGGGGAATGAACACTGAAGCTTTCTTT. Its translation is CASSEKFGSGGMNTEAFF. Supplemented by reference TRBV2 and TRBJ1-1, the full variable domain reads EPEVTQTPSHQVTQMGQEVILRCVPISNHLYFYWYRQILGQKVEFLVSFYNNEISEKSEIFDDQFSVERPDGSNFTLKIRSTKLEDSAMYFCASSEKFGSGGMNTEAFFGQGTRLTVV.

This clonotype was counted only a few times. Here the CDR3 reads CASSSQGISEAFF. The CDR3 bases are TGTGCCAGCAGCTCCCAAGGAATCTCTGAAGCTTTCTTT. This chain uses TRBV7-9 with TRBJ1-1, with D unresolved. With 4 bases removed from V and 6 bases from J, the gap between germline ends came to 12 bases. The CDR3 spans 13 residues. CDR1 is SEHNR and CDR2 is FQNEAQ in the germline V gene (reference sequence). The entire variable domain, with the rest obtained from reference TRBV7-9 and TRBJ1-1, is as follows: DTGVSQNPRHKITKRGQNVTFRCDPISEHNRLYWYRQTLGQGPEFLTYFQNEAQLEKSRLLSDRFSAERPKGSFSTLEIQRTEQGDSAMYLCASSSQGISEAFFGQGTRLTVV.

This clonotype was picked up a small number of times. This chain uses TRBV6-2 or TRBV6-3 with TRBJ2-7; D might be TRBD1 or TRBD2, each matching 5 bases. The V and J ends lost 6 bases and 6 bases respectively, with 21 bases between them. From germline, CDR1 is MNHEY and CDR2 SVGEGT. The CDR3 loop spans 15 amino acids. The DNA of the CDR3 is TGTGCCAGCAGCAGCGCCAGGTGGGGCGCGGGCGAGCAGTACTTC. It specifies CASSSARWGAGEQYF.

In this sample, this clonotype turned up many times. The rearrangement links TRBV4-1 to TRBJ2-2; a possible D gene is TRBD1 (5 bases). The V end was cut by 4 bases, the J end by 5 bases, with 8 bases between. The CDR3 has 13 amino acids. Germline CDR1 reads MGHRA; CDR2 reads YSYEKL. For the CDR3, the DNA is TGCGCCAGCAGCCTAGACAGAACCGGGGAGCTGTTTTTT. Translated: CASSLDRTGELFF.

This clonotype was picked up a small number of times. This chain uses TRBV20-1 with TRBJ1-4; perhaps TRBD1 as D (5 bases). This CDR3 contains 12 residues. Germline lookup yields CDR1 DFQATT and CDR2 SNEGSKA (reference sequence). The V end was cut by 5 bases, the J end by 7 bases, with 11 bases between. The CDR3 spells CSAQGRGEKLFF. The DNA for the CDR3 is TGCAGTGCTCAGGGACGTGGTGAAAAACTGTTTTTT.

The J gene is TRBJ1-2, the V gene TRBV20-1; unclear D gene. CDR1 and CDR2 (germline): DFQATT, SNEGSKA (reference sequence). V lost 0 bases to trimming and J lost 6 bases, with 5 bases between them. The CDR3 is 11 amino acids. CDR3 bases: TGCAGTGCTAGAGATATCAATGGCTACACCTTC. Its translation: CSARDINGYTF.

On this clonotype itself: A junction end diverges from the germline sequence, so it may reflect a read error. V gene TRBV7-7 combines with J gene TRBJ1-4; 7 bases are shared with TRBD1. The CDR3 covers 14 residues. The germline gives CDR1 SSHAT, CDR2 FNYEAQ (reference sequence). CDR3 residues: CASRYRGSNEKLFF. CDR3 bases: TGTGCTAGCAGATACAGGGGTTCAAATGAAAAACTGTTTTTT.

The CDR3 sequence: CASSQETIKREGPTGELFF. For the CDR3, the DNA is TGTGCCAGCAGTCAGGAAACGATTAAGCGGGAGGGTCCCACCGGGGAGCTGTTTTTT. The genes are TRBV6-5 and TRBJ2-2; 10 nucleotides match TRBD2. CDR3 size: 19 residues. Per germline, CDR1 MNHEY and CDR2 SVGAGI. After removal of 5 bases from V and 4 bases from J, the junction contained 16 bases not matched to a gene.

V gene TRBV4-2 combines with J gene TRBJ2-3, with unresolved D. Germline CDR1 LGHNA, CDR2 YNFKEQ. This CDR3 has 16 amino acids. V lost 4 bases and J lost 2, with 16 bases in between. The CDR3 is CASSRLGQDVTDTQYF. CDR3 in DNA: TGTGCCAGCAGCCGCCTCGGGCAGGACGTCACAGATACGCAGTATTTT.

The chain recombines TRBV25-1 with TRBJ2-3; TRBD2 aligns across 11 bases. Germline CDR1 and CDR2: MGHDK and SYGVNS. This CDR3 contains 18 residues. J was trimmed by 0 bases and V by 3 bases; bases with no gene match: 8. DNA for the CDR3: TGTGCCAGCAGTGAGCGGACTAGCGGGTCGGCTAGCACAGATACGCAGTATTTT. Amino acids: CASSERTSGSASTDTQYF.

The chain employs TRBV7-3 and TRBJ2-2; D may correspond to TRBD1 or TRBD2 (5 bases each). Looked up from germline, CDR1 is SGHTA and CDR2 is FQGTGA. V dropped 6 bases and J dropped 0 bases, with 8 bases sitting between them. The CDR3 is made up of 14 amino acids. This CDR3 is CASRRDANTGELFF. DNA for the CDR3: TGTGCCAGCAGGAGGGACGCGAACACCGGGGAGCTGTTTTTT.

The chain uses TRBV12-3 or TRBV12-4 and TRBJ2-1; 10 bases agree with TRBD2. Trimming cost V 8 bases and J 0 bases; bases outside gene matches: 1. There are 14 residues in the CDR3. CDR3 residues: CASGLAVSYNEQFF. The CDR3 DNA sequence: TGTGCCAGCGGACTAGCGGTCTCCTACAATGAGCAGTTCTTC.

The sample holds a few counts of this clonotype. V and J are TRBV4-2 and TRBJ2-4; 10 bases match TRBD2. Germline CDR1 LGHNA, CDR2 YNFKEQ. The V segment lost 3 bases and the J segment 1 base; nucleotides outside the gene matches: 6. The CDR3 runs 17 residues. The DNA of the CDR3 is TGTGCCAGCAGCCAGGAGCCGACTAGCGGGGCCAAAAACATTCAGTACTTC. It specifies CASSQEPTSGAKNIQYF.